This T cell receptor beta chain was captured by sequencing in a study of T cell responses to AZD1222 COVID-19 vaccine. As for this clone: The antigen remains undetermined.

Trimming left V 3 bases short and J 7 bases short, with 13 bases between. The CDR3 has 13 amino acids. CDR1 is SGHTA, CDR2 FQGTGA, per germline. Here immunoSEQ multiplex PCR was the method, and the copy in TCRdb shows in-frame clones only, minus some. The sample shows over 120,000 clones, roughly 90% of them seen only once. General study points: Spike-specific TCR breadth and depth were elevated following two AZD1222 doses. Mapped onto spike, vaccine-associated CD4 TCRs spanned it and were dominant at 160-218 and 743-854.

The receptor's source is an adult who received the MenACWY meningococcal vaccine as a control. This sample comprised peripheral blood, obtained 28 days after the second dose of the MenACWY control vaccine. The chain joins TRBV7-3 to TRBJ2-7, with D unclear. The CDR3 region is CASSFSTTGEQYF. CDR3 nucleotides: TGTGCCAGCAGCTTTTCCACTACTGGGGAGCAGTACTTC.